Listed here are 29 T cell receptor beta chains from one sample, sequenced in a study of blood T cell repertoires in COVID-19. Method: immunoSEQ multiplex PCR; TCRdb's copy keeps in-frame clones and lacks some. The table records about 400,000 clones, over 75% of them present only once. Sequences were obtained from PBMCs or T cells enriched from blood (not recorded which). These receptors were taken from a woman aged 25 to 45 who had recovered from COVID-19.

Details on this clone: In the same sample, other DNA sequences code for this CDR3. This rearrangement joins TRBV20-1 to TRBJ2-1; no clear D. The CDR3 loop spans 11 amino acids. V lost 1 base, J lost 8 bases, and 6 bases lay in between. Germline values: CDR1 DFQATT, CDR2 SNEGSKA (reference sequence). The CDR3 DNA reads TGCAGTGCTAGAGTCCGAGATGAGCAGTTCTTC. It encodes CSARVRDEQFF.

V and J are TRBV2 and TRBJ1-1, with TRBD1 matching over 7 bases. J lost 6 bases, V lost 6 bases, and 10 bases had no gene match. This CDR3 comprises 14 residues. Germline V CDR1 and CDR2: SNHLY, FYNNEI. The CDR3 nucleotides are TGTGCCAGCAGGAAAGATACAGGGGAAGCTGAAGCTTTCTTT. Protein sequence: CASRKDTGEAEAFF.

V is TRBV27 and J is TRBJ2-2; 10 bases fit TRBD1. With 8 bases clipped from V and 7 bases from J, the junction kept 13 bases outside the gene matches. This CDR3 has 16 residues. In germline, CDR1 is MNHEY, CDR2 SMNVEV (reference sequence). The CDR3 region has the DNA TGTGCCAGCCAACTCCGACAGGGGGCGGCGGGCGGGGAGCTGTTTTTT. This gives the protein CASQLRQGAAGGELFF.

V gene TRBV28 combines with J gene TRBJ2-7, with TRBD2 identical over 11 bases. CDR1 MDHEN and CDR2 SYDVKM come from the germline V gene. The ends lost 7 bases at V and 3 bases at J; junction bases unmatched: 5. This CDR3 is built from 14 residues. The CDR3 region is CASNSLAGGYEQYF. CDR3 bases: TGTGCCAGCAACTCTCTAGCGGGAGGCTACGAGCAGTACTTC.

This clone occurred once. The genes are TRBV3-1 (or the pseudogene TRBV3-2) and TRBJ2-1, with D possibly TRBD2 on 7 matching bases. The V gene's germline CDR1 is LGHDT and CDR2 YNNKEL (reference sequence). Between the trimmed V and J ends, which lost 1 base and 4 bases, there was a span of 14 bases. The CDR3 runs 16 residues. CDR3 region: CASSQVGGGVYNEQFF. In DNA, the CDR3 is TGTGCCAGCAGCCAAGTAGGCGGGGGCGTGTACAATGAGCAGTTCTTC.

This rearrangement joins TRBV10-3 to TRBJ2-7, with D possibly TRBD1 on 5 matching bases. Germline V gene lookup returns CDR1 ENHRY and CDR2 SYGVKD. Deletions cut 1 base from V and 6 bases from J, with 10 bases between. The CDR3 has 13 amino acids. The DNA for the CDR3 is TGTGCCATCAGTGAGTTACAGGCCCTCGAGCAGTACTTC. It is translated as CAISELQALEQYF.

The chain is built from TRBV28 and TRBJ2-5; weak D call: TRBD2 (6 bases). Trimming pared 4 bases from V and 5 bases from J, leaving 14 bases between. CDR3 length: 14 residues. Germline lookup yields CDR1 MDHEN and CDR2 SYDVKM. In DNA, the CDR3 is TGTGCCAGCAGTTCCGGAGGGGCGGTGGAGACCCAGTACTTC. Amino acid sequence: CASSSGGAVETQYF.

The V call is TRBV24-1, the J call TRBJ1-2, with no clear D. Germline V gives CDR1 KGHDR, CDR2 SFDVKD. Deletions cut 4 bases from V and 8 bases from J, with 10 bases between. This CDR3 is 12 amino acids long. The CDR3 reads CATSDPSGGYTF. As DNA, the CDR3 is TGTGCCACCAGTGACCCCTCCGGGGGCTACACCTTC.

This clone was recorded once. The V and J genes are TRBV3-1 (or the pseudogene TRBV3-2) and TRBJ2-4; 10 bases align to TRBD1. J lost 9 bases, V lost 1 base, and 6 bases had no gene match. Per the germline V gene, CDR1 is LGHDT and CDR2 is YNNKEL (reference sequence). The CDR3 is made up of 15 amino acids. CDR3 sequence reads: CASSQAGQGLSIQYF. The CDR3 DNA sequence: TGTGCCAGCAGCCAAGCGGGACAGGGGTTGAGCATTCAGTACTTC.

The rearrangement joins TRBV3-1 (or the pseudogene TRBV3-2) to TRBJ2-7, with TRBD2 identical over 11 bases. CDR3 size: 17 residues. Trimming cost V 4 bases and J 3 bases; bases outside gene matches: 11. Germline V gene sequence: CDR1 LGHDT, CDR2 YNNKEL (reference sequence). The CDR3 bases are TGTGCCAGCAGCCCAACTAGCGGGGGACCGTATATCTACGAGCAGTACTTC. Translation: CASSPTSGGPYIYEQYF.

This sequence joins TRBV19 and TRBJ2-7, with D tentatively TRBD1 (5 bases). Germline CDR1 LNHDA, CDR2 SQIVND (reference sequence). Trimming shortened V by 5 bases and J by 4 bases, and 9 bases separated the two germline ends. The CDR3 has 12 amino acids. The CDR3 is CASSASGYEQYF. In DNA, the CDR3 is TGTGCCAGTAGTGCCTCAGGGTACGAGCAGTACTTC.

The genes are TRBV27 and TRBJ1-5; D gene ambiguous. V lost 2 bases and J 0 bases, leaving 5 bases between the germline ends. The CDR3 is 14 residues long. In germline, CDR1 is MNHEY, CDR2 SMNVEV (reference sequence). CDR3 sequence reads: CASSLTNSNQPQHF. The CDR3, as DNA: TGTGCCAGCAGTTTAACAAATAGCAATCAGCCCCAGCATTTT.

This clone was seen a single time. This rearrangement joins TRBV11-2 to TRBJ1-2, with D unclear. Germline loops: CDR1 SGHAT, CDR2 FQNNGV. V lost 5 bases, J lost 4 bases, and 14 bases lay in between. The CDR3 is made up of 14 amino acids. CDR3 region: CASSIKEVSYGYTF. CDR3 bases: TGTGCCAGCAGCATCAAAGAGGTCAGCTATGGCTACACCTTC.

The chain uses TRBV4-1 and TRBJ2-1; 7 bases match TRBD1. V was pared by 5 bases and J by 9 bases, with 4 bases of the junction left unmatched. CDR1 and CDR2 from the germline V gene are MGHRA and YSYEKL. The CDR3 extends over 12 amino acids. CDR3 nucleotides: TGCGCCAGCAGCGAACAGGGGAGTGAGCAGTTCTTC. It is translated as CASSEQGSEQFF.

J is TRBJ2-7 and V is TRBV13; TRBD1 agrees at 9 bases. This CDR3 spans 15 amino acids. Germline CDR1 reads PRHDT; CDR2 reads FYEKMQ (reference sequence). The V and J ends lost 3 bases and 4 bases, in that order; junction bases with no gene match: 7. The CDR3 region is CASSFRGTGSYEQYF. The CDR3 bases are TGTGCCAGCAGCTTTCGTGGGACAGGGTCATACGAGCAGTACTTC. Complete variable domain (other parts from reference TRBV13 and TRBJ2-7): AAGVIQSPRHLIKEKRETATLKCYPIPRHDTVYWYQQGPGQDPQFLISFYEKMQSDKGSIPDRFSAQQFSDYHSELNMSSLELGDSALYFCASSFRGTGSYEQYFGPGTRLTVT.

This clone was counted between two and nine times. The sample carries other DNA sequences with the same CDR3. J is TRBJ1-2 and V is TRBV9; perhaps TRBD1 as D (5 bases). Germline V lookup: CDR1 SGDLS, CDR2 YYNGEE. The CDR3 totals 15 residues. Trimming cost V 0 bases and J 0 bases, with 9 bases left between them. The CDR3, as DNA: TGTGCCAGCAGCGTAGCCACAGGAGCTAACTATGGCTACACCTTC. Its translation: CASSVATGANYGYTF.

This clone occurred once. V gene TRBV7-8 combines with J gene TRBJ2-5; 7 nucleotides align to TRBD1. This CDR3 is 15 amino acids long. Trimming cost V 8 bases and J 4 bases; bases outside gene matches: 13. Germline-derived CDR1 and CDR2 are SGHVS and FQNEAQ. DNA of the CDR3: TGTGCCAGCGGCCTCCCGAGACAGGGTGTAGAGACCCAGTACTTC. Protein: CASGLPRQGVETQYF.

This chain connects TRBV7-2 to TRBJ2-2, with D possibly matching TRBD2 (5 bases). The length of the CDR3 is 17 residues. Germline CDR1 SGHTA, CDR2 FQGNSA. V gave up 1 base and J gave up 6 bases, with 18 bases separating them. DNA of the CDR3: TGTGCCAGCAGCTTAGGATTTTCGGGAATAATGGCCGGGGAGCTGTTTTTT. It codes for CASSLGFSGIMAGELFF.

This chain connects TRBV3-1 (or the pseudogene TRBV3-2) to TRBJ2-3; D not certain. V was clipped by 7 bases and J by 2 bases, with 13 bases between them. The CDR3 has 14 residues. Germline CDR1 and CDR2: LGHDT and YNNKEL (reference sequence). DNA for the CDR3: TGTGCCAGCACCGATAGAGGCTCCACAGATACGCAGTATTTT. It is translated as CASTDRGSTDTQYF.

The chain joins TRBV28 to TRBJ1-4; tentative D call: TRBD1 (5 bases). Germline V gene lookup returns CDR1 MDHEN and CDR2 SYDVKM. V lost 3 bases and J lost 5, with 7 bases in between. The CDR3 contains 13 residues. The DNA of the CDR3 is TGTGCCAGCAGTTTCCCAGGGAATGAAAAACTGTTTTTT. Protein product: CASSFPGNEKLFF.

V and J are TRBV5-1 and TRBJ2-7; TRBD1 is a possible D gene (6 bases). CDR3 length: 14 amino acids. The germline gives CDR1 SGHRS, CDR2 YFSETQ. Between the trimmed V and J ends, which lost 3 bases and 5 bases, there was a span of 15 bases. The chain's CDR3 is CASSSRTEGDEQYF. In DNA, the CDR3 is TGCGCCAGCAGCTCCCGGACAGAAGGGGACGAGCAGTACTTC. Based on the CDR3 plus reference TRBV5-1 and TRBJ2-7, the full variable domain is KAGVTQTPRYLIKTRGQQVTLSCSPISGHRSVSWYQQTPGQGLQFLFEYFSETQRNKGNFPGRFSGRQFSNSRSEMNVSTLELGDSALYLCASSSRTEGDEQYFGPGTRLTVT.

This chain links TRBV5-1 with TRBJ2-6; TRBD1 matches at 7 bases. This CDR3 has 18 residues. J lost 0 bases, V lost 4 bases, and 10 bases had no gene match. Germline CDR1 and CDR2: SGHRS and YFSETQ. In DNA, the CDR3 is TGCGCCAGCAGCCATTCCACGGGACAGTCCTCTGGGGCCAACGTCCTGACTTTC. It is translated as CASSHSTGQSSGANVLTF.

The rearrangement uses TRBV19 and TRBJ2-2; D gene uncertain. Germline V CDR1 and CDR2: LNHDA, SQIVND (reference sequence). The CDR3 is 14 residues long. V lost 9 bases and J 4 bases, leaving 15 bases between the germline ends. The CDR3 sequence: CASEYKTGTGELFF. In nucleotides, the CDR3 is TGTGCCAGCGAATATAAGACTGGCACCGGGGAGCTGTTTTTT.

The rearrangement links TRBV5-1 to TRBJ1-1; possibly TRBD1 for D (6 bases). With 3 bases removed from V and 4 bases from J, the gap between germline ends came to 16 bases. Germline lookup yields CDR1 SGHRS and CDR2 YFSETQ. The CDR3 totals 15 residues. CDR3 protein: CASSSQLQGTTEAFF. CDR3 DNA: TGCGCCAGCAGCTCTCAACTGCAGGGGACCACTGAAGCTTTCTTT.

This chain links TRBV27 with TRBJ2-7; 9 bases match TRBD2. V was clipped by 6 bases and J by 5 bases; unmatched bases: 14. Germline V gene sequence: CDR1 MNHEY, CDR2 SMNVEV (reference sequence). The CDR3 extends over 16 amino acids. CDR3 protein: CASRDRSGLASNEQYF. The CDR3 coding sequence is TGTGCCAGCAGAGACAGATCCGGACTAGCGTCAAACGAGCAGTACTTC.

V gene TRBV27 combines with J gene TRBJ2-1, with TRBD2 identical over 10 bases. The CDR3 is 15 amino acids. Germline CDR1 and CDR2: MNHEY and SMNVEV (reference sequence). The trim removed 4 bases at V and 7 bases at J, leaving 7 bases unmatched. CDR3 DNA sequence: TGTGCCAGCAGTTCCCCGGCTAGCGGGAGAAATGAGCAGTTCTTC. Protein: CASSSPASGRNEQFF.

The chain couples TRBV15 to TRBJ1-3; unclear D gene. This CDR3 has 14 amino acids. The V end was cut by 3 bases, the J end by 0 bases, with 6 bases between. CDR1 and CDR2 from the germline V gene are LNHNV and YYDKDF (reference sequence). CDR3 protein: CATSSQISGNTIYF. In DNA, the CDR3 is TGTGCCACCAGCAGCCAGATCTCTGGAAACACCATATATTTT.

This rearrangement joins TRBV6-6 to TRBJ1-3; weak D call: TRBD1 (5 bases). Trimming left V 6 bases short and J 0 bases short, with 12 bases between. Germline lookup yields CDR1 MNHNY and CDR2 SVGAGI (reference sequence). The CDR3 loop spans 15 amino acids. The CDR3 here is CASRQDPYSGNTIYF. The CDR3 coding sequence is TGTGCCAGCAGACAGGACCCATACTCTGGAAACACCATATATTTT.

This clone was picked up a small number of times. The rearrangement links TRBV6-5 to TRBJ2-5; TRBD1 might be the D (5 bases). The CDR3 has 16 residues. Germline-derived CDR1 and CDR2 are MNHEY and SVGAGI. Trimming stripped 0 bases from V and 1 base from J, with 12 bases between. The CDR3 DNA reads TGTGCCAGCAGTTACTCGAGAGACAGCCCCCAAGAGACCCAGTACTTC. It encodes CASSYSRDSPQETQYF.